These T cell receptor beta chains were read from a single sample in a study of CD8 T cells in ankylosing spondylitis. MiXCR was run by TCRdb on the 5' RACE reads, yielding one entry per CDR3 protein. The sample yields approximately 300,000 distinct CDR3 sequences, less than 25% seen once. Sequencing was done on a sample of blood, either unsorted or a sorted T cell fraction (not recorded which). These receptors came from a female donor with ankylosing spondylitis or in good health (not recorded which). CDR3s include the opening cysteine and the closing phenylalanine or tryptophan. The D gene is left open where the match is weak. Only part of the rows carry a size: once, few, many, or a class if the clone is expanded.

v_gene	d_gene	j_gene	abundance	CDR3aa	CDR3nt
TRBV25-1	NA	TRBJ1-1	few	CASSIEAEAFF	TGTGCCAGCAGCATCGAAGCTGAAGCTTTCTTT
TRBV12-3/TRBV12-4	NA	TRBJ1-5	NA	CASSFDRNNQPQHF	TGTGCCAGCAGTTTTGACAGGAATAATCAGCCCCAGCATTTT
TRBV10-3	TRBD1	TRBJ2-5	many	CAIGEQGETQYF	TGTGCCATCGGTGAACAGGGGGAGACCCAGTACTTC
TRBV20-1	TRBD2	TRBJ2-7	NA	CSAPQLAGIAYEQYF	TGCAGTGCTCCCCAGCTAGCGGGAATAGCTTACGAGCAGTACTTC
TRBV7-3	NA	TRBJ1-1	NA	CASSLTQGATEAFF	TGTGCCAGCAGCCTCACACAGGGCGCCACTGAAGCTTTCTTT
TRBV6-5	TRBD1	TRBJ2-7	few	CASSYKGAPRPYEQYF	TGTGCCAGCAGTTACAAGGGGGCGCCTAGGCCCTACGAGCAGTACTTC
TRBV9	NA	TRBJ1-2	NA	CASSEPGAAGYGYTF	TGTGCCAGCAGCGAGCCCGGAGCGGCCGGCTATGGCTACACCTTC
TRBV20-1	NA	TRBJ2-3	many	CSTLGLGSTDTQYF	TGCAGTACCCTCGGCCTAGGTAGCACAGATACGCAGTATTTT
TRBV6-2/TRBV6-3	NA	TRBJ2-1	NA	CASSYGGPRNEQFF	TGTGCCAGCAGTTATGGGGGGCCTCGCAATGAGCAGTTCTTC
TRBV9	NA	TRBJ1-1	few	CASSQLEGTEAFF	TGTGCCAGCAGCCAACTAGAGGGGACTGAAGCTTTCTTT
TRBV4-1	NA	TRBJ2-3	NA	CASSQANLIITDTQYF	TGCGCCAGCAGCCAGGCTAATCTCATTATCACAGATACGCAGTATTTT
TRBV20-1	NA	TRBJ2-2	NA	CSARRRDSHTGELFF	TGCAGTGCTAGACGCAGGGACTCTCACACCGGGGAGCTGTTTTTT
TRBV15	NA	TRBJ2-1	NA	CATSRGDLYNEQFF	TGTGCCACCAGCAGAGGGGACTTGTACAATGAGCAGTTCTTC
TRBV5-1	NA	TRBJ2-2	NA	CASSFSSPANTGELFF	TGCGCCAGCAGCTTTTCTAGCCCAGCGAACACCGGGGAGCTGTTTTTT
TRBV15	NA	TRBJ2-2	few	CATSDRGGLALNTGELFF	TGTGCCACCAGCGACAGAGGAGGCCTAGCGTTGAACACCGGGGAGCTGTTTTTT
TRBV6-2/TRBV6-3	TRBD2	TRBJ2-6	NA	CASNALAGSSGANVLTF	TGTGCCAGCAATGCACTAGCGGGATCCTCTGGGGCCAACGTCCTGACTTTC
TRBV20-1	TRBD2	TRBJ2-3	few	CSASGLLFTDTQYF	TGCAGTGCGTCGGGACTACTTTTCACAGATACGCAGTATTTT
TRBV5-1	NA	TRBJ1-3	few	CASSWEGGTTGNTIYF	TGCGCCAGCAGCTGGGAAGGAGGGACGACTGGAAACACCATATATTTT
TRBV4-3	NA	TRBJ2-1	NA	CASSQVKAGYNEQFF	TGCGCCAGCAGCCAAGTAAAAGCGGGTTACAATGAGCAGTTCTTC
TRBV6-2/TRBV6-3	TRBD1	TRBJ1-5	once	CASSFRDRGYQPQHF	TGTGCCAGCAGTTTCCGGGACAGGGGATATCAGCCCCAGCATTTT
TRBV12-3/TRBV12-4	NA	TRBJ1-4	many	CASSLGRSVRGLFF	TGTGCCAGCAGTCTGGGACGGTCCGTGCGGGGACTGTTTTTT
TRBV5-5	NA	TRBJ2-5	few	CASSLTGIQETQYF	TGTGCCAGCAGCTTAACAGGCATCCAAGAGACCCAGTACTTC
TRBV4-3	NA	TRBJ2-6	NA	CASSQVGTSSGANVLTF	TGCGCCAGCAGCCAAGTAGGAACAAGCTCTGGGGCCAACGTCCTGACTTTC
TRBV7-2	TRBD2	TRBJ2-1	NA	CASSSGLAAHNEQFF	TGTGCCAGCAGCTCCGGACTAGCGGCTCACAATGAGCAGTTCTTC
TRBV11-2	NA	TRBJ2-7	few	CASSSLLGRSYEQYF	TGTGCCAGCAGCTCATTGCTGGGACGGTCCTACGAGCAGTACTTC
TRBV4-3	NA	TRBJ2-1	few	CASSPRPGTSEQFF	TGCGCCAGCAGCCCGCGACCAGGCACTAGCGAGCAGTTCTTC
TRBV7-2	NA	TRBJ2-1	few	CASSPREAWDEQFF	TGTGCCAGCAGCCCGAGGGAGGCCTGGGATGAGCAGTTCTTC
TRBV20-1	NA	TRBJ2-1	few	CSARDRTGTPYNEQFF	TGCAGTGCTAGAGATAGAACGGGGACCCCCTACAATGAGCAGTTCTTC
TRBV12-3/TRBV12-4	NA	TRBJ2-2	few	CASSLNRASNTGELFF	TGTGCCAGCAGTTTAAACAGGGCCTCGAACACCGGGGAGCTGTTTTTT
TRBV19	NA	TRBJ2-1	NA	CASRGPGYFNEQFF	TGTGCCAGTAGAGGACCAGGCTATTTCAATGAGCAGTTCTTC
TRBV7-9	NA	TRBJ2-3	few	CASSLPWDRPSTDTQYF	TGTGCCAGCAGCCTACCCTGGGATCGGCCTAGCACAGATACGCAGTATTTT
TRBV6-1	TRBD2	TRBJ2-1	many	CASSPRGLANNEQFF	TGTGCCAGCAGTCCCCGAGGACTAGCGAACAATGAGCAGTTCTTC
TRBV6-2/TRBV6-3	TRBD1	TRBJ2-1	NA	CASTLHRGSYNEQFF	TGTGCCAGCACCCTCCACAGGGGATCCTACAATGAGCAGTTCTTC
TRBV6-6	NA	TRBJ2-1	few	CASSRREEQFF	TGTGCCAGCAGCCGACGAGAGGAGCAGTTCTTC
TRBV20-1	NA	TRBJ2-1	few	CSASLERRTWGNEQFF	TGCAGTGCTAGTTTGGAGCGGCGAACCTGGGGCAATGAGCAGTTCTTC
TRBV20-1	NA	TRBJ2-7	NA	CSPGGGSHEQYF	TGCAGTCCCGGTGGAGGGTCCCACGAGCAGTACTTC
TRBV4-3	NA	TRBJ2-7	NA	CASSQESGGLEQYF	TGCGCCAGCAGCCAAGAATCTGGGGGTCTCGAGCAGTACTTC
TRBV7-2	NA	TRBJ2-7	NA	CASSLVRGGYEQYF	TGTGCCAGCAGCTTAGTTAGGGGTGGGTACGAGCAGTACTTC
TRBV30	NA	TRBJ2-7	NA	CAGGNHEQYF	TGTGCCGGGGGAAACCACGAGCAGTACTTC
TRBV5-1	TRBD1	TRBJ2-7	NA	CASSPLQGAYEQYF	TGCGCCAGCAGTCCTTTACAGGGGGCCTACGAGCAGTACTTC
TRBV5-1	NA	TRBJ2-7	many	CASSPIQVISYEQYF	TGCGCCAGCAGCCCCATACAGGTTATCTCCTACGAGCAGTACTTC
TRBV28	NA	TRBJ2-7	NA	CASSFNSLPEQYF	TGTGCCAGCAGTTTCAATTCTCTGCCCGAGCAGTACTTC
TRBV29-1	NA	TRBJ2-7	many	CSVVRGLTYEQYF	TGCAGCGTTGTGAGGGGTCTGACCTACGAGCAGTACTTC
TRBV20-1	NA	TRBJ2-1	few	CSAIVPLTSRSYNEQFF	TGCAGTGCCATAGTTCCCCTTACTAGTAGGTCTTACAATGAGCAGTTCTTC
TRBV20-1	NA	TRBJ2-3	NA	CSPRRGGGLTDTQYF	TGCAGTCCTCGTAGGGGAGGCGGTCTCACAGATACGCAGTATTTT
TRBV4-3	TRBD2	TRBJ2-2	NA	CASSQVPGGGTGELFF	TGCGCCAGCAGCCAAGTCCCGGGCGGGGGCACCGGGGAGCTGTTTTTT
TRBV12-3/TRBV12-4	NA	TRBJ2-1	many	CASSEDYLSYNEQFF	TGTGCCAGCAGTGAGGACTACCTCTCCTACAATGAGCAGTTCTTC
TRBV20-1	NA	TRBJ1-5	NA	CSAGGHPSQPQHF	TGCAGTGCTGGGGGACACCCGTCTCAGCCCCAGCATTTT
TRBV5-1	NA	TRBJ2-5	NA	CASSFNSPQETQYF	TGCGCCAGCAGCTTTAACAGCCCCCAAGAGACCCAGTACTTC
TRBV7-6	NA	TRBJ2-1	NA	CASSSGTQFLNEQFF	TGTGCCAGCAGCTCCGGAACTCAATTCCTCAATGAGCAGTTCTTC
TRBV6-2/TRBV6-3	NA	TRBJ1-1	many	CASSYSRTAEAFF	TGTGCCAGCAGTTACTCCAGGACCGCCGAAGCTTTCTTT
TRBV4-2	NA	TRBJ2-1	NA	CASSPTGARFNEQFF	TGTGCCAGCAGCCCTACGGGAGCCCGATTCAATGAGCAGTTCTTC
TRBV10-3	NA	TRBJ1-2	NA	CAISDINGYGYTF	TGTGCCATCAGTGATATCAATGGCTATGGCTACACCTTC
TRBV7-9	NA	TRBJ2-7	many	CASSEEGARVLSYEQYF	TGTGCCAGCAGCGAAGAGGGCGCCAGGGTCCTTTCCTACGAGCAGTACTTC
TRBV14	NA	TRBJ2-4	few	CASSPTGYEDIQYF	TGTGCCAGCAGCCCGACAGGTTACGAGGACATTCAGTACTTC
TRBV7-2	TRBD2	TRBJ2-3	NA	CASSRRERDTQYF	TGTGCCAGCAGCCGGCGGGAGAGGGATACGCAGTATTTT
TRBV6-1	TRBD2	TRBJ2-5	few	CASSPRLAIEQTQYF	TGTGCCAGCAGTCCAAGACTAGCGATTGAGCAGACCCAGTACTTC
TRBV6-2/TRBV6-3	NA	TRBJ1-5	NA	CASSGPNQPQHF	TGTGCCAGCAGTGGACCTAATCAGCCCCAGCATTTT
TRBV7-2	TRBD2	TRBJ2-7	NA	CASQLAGGYEQYF	TGTGCCAGCCAACTAGCGGGGGGCTACGAGCAGTACTTC